The present T cell receptor (beta chain) was sequenced within a study of cytotoxic CD8 clonotypes in ibrutinib-treated CLL. Study background: After a median of around 70 months, some 14 patients stayed remitted and some 12 progressed; responses had been partial in about 24 and complete in 2. Samples had a mean of about 250,000 productive templates and approximately 90,000 productive rearrangements. Study-wide results and limits: Circulating CD8+ T-cell counts were tracked by baseline clonality, which exceeded that of age-matched healthy donors. Shared public clonotypes were rare, and on treatment they either got smaller or stayed the same.

As for this clone: Its matching antigen is unknown.

V was cut by 3 bases and J by 0 bases, with 12 bases left in between. The CDR3 is 17 residues long. Looked up from germline, CDR1 is SGHAT and CDR2 is FQDESV (reference sequence). Profiled with immunoSEQ multiplex PCR; TCRdb holds only in-frame clones, not every one. In the table there are some 140,000 clones, around 84% of which are singletons. The TCR was taken from a human donor with chronic lymphocytic leukemia. The sample in question was PBMCs, obtained after 24 months of ibrutinib treatment. The chain combines TRBV11-1 with TRBJ2-6; D unclear. CDR3: CASSFSAVPSGANVLTF. CDR3 nucleotides: TGTGCCAGCAGCTTCTCCGCAGTCCCCTCTGGGGCCAACGTCCTGACTTTC.